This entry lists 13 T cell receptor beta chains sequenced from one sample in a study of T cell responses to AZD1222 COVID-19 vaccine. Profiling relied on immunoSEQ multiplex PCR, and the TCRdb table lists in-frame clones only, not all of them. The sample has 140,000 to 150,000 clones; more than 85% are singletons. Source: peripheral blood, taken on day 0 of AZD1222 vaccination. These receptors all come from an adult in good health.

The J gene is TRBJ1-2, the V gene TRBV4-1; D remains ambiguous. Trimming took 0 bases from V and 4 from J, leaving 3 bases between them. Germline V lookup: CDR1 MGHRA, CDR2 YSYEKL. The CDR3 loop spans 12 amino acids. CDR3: CASSQETYGYTF. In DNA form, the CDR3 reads TGCGCCAGCAGCCAAGAGACCTATGGCTACACCTTC.

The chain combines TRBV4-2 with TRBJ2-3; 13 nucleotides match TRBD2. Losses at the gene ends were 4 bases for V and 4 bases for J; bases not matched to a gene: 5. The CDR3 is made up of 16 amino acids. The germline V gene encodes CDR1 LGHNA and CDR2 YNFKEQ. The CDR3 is CASSPSGLAGSDTQYF. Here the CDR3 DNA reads TGTGCCAGCAGCCCGTCGGGACTAGCGGGGTCAGATACGCAGTATTTT.

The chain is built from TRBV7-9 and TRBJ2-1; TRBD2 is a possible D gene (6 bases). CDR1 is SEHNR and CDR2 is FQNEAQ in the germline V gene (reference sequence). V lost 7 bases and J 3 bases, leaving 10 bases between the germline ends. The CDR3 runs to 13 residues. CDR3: CASNFGGYNEQFF. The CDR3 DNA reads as TGTGCCAGCAACTTCGGGGGCTACAATGAGCAGTTCTTC.

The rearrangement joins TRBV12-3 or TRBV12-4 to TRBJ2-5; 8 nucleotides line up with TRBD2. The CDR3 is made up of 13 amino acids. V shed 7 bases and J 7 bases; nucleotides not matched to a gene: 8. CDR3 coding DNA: TGTGCCAGCAACCGGGAGGGTCGGGGGACCCAGTACTTC. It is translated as CASNREGRGTQYF.

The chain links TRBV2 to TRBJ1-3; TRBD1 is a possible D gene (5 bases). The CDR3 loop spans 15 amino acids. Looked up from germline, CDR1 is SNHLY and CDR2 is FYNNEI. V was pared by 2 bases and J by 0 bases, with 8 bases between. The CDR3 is CASSERQLSGNTIYF. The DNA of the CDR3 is TGTGCCAGCAGTGAACGACAGCTCTCTGGAAACACCATATATTTT.

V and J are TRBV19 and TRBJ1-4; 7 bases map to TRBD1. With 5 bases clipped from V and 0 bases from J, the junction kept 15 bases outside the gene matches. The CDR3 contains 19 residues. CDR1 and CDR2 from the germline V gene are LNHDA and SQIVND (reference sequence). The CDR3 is CASSPGTVFLITTNEKLFF. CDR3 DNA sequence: TGTGCCAGTAGTCCCGGGACAGTGTTTTTGATTACAACTAATGAAAAACTGTTTTTT.

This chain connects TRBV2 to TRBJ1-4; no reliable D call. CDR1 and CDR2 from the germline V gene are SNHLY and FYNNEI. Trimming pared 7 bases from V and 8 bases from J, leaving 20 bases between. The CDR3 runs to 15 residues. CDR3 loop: CASIRFPVGIEKLFF. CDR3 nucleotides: TGTGCCAGCATTCGATTCCCGGTGGGGATAGAAAAACTGTTTTTT.

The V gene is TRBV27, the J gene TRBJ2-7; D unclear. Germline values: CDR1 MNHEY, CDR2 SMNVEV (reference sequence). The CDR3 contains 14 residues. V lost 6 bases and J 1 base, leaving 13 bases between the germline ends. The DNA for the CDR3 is TGTGCCAGCAGGCTTATCGGGTATTCCTACGAGCAGTACTTC. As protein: CASRLIGYSYEQYF.

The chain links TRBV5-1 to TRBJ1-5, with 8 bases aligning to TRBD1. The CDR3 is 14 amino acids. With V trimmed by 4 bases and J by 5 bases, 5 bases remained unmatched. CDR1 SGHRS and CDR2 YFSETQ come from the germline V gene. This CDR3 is CASSRTGTDQPQHF. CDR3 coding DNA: TGCGCCAGCAGCCGGACAGGGACGGATCAGCCCCAGCATTTT.

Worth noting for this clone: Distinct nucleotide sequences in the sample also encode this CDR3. Here the CDR3 reads CASSLGGGQNQPQHF. CDR3 DNA sequence: TGTGCCAGCAGCCTGGGTGGGGGCCAGAATCAGCCCCAGCATTTT. The rearrangement links TRBV9 to TRBJ1-5; TRBD1 is a possible D gene (6 bases). The CDR3 has 15 amino acids. V was shortened by 4 bases and J by 4 bases, with 15 bases between the two germline ends. Per the germline V gene, CDR1 is SGDLS and CDR2 is YYNGEE.

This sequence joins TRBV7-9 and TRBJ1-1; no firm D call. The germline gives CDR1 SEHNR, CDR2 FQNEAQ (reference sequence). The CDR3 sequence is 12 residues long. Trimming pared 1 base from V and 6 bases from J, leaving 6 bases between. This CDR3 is CASSLVPAEAFF. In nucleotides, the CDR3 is TGTGCCAGCAGCTTAGTTCCCGCTGAAGCTTTCTTT. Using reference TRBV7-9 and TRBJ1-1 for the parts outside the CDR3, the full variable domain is DTGVSQNPRHKITKRGQNVTFRCDPISEHNRLYWYRQTLGQGPEFLTYFQNEAQLEKSRLLSDRFSAERPKGSFSTLEIQRTEQGDSAMYLCASSLVPAEAFFGQGTRLTVV.

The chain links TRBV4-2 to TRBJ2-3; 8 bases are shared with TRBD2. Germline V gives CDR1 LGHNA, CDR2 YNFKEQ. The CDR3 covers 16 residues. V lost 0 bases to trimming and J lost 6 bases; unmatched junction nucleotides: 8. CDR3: CASSQEVAAGADTQYF. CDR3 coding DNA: TGTGCCAGCAGCCAAGAGGTGGCAGCGGGGGCTGATACGCAGTATTTT.

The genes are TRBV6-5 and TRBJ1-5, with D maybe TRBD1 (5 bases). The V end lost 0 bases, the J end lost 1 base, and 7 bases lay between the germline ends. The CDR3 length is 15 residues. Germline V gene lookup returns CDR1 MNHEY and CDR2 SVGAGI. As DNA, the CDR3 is TGTGCCAGCAGTTACTCGGGGGGGAGCAATCAGCCCCAGCATTTT. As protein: CASSYSGGSNQPQHF.